This TCR beta chain originates from a study of CD8 T cells in ankylosing spondylitis. Using quantitative 5'-RACE with molecular barcodes, the authors made TCR beta libraries. TCRdb re-called the 5' RACE reads through MiXCR, storing one row per CDR3 protein. Found here are roughly 39,000 distinct CDR3 sequences, about 2.5% of them singletons; the top ten hold over 4%. This clonotype was seen repeatedly, ten times or more. V lost 4 bases and J lost 3, with 13 bases in between. Germline CDR1 is SGDLS and CDR2 is YYNGEE. This CDR3 has 15 amino acids. The chain uses TRBV9 and TRBJ2-2; D might be TRBD1 or TRBD2, each matching 7 bases. Material: blood, either unsorted or a sorted T cell fraction (not recorded which). The origin of this receptor is a male donor with ankylosing spondylitis or in good health (not recorded which). The CDR3 sequence is CASSSQGGDTGELFF. The CDR3 nucleotides are TGTGCCAGCAGCTCGCAGGGGGGGGACACCGGGGAGCTGTTTTTT.